This TCR beta chain was found in a study of blood T cell repertoires in COVID-19. Across the study: From the United States, Italy and Spain came samples of acute and convalescent COVID-19. T cells, B-cell-depleted T cells, or PBMCs supplied cDNA or gDNA.

V shed 6 bases and J shed 6 bases, with 7 bases lying between them. The CDR3 contains 11 residues. Germline values: CDR1 SEHNR, CDR2 FQNEAQ (reference sequence). Which cohort a participant joined came from the clinical history participants gave. This clone has a single count. TCRdb's table, derived via immunoSEQ multiplex PCR, lists solely in-frame clones and lacks some. The sample shows about 220,000 clones, about 87% of them seen only once. The chain uses TRBV7-9 and TRBJ2-3; D ambiguous. The sequencing sample was made of PBMCs or T cells enriched from blood (not recorded which). The TCR originated in a woman aged 40 to 55 with acute COVID-19. CDR3 region: CASSYGDTQYF. CDR3 sequence (DNA): TGTGCCAGCAGTTACGGTGATACGCAGTATTTT.